Below, 22 T cell receptor beta chains from the same sample are listed, as sequenced in a study of blood T cell repertoires in COVID-19. TCRdb's table, derived via immunoSEQ multiplex PCR, lists solely in-frame clones and lacks some. The repertoire holds under 300,000 clones, with 87% as singletons. Sequencing was performed on peripheral blood. Source of these receptors: a man between 60 and 75 years old who had recovered from COVID-19.

The chain carries TRBV18 and TRBJ2-1, with TRBD2 matching over 11 bases. Germline V CDR1 and CDR2: KGHSH, LQKENI. Unmatched junction bases numbered 7, after V lost 5 bases and J lost 4 bases. CDR3 length: 16 amino acids. This chain's CDR3 is CASSSAGTSGYNEQFF. CDR3 bases: TGTGCCAGCTCATCTGCCGGGACTAGCGGATACAATGAGCAGTTCTTC.

The chain combines TRBV5-1 with TRBJ1-6; D gene ambiguous. CDR1 and CDR2 (germline): SGHRS, YFSETQ. Trimming removed 0 bases at V and 4 bases at J, with 5 bases between. CDR3 length equals 14 residues. CDR3 bases: TGCGCCAGCAGCTTGGACATGTATAATTCACCCCTCCACTTT. Translating gives CASSLDMYNSPLHF.

This chain uses TRBV5-8 with TRBJ1-6; 10 bases are shared with TRBD1. CDR3 length: 18 amino acids. Germline V CDR1 and CDR2: SGHTS, YDEGEE. V gave up 4 bases and J gave up 11 bases; unmatched junction bases: 18. The CDR3 spells CASSRFILRDRGGPPLHF. As DNA, the CDR3 is TGTGCCAGCAGCCGATTTATCCTCCGGGACAGGGGTGGCCCACCCCTCCACTTT.

The V call is TRBV18, the J call TRBJ2-3; D unresolved. Trimming removed 3 bases from V and 3 bases from J, with 16 bases in between. Germline CDR1 KGHSH, CDR2 LQKENI. This CDR3 contains 16 residues. The CDR3 DNA sequence: TGTGCCAGCTCACCGGTAGCAGTCACGGGTACAGATACGCAGTATTTT. This translates into CASSPVAVTGTDTQYF. The whole variable domain, filled in from reference TRBV18 and TRBJ2-3, reads NAGVMQNPRHLVRRRGQEARLRCSPMKGHSHVYWYRQLPEEGLKFMVYLQKENIIDESGMPKERFSAEFPKEGPSILRIQQVVRGDSAAYFCASSPVAVTGTDTQYFGPGTRLTVL.

This clone has at least ten counts. This rearrangement joins TRBV5-1 to TRBJ1-2; weak D call: TRBD1 (6 bases). This CDR3 spans 13 amino acids. Germline V gene lookup returns CDR1 SGHRS and CDR2 YFSETQ. Between the trimmed V and J ends, which lost 0 bases and 8 bases, there was a span of 11 bases. The CDR3: CASSLGGGVGYTF. CDR3 bases: TGCGCCAGCAGCTTGGGTGGGGGCGTCGGCTACACCTTC.

The V gene is TRBV5-6, the J gene TRBJ2-7; D remains unclear. Trimming left V 0 bases short and J 2 bases short, with 6 bases between. CDR3 length equals 13 residues. Germline CDR1 reads SGHDT; CDR2 reads YYEEEE. CDR3 sequence (DNA): TGTGCCAGCAGCTTGGACACCCCCTACGAGCAGTACGTC. This codes for CASSLDTPYEQYV.

This chain's CDR3 is CASSPASLAGGGEQFF. The CDR3 nucleotides are TGCGCCAGCAGCCCGGCCTCACTAGCGGGGGGCGGTGAGCAGTTCTTC. The chain carries TRBV5-1 and TRBJ2-1; 12 bases align to TRBD2. The CDR3 is made up of 16 amino acids. CDR1 is SGHRS and CDR2 is YFSETQ in the germline V gene. Germline trimming cut 4 bases from V and 9 bases from J; bases unmatched to any gene: 11.

The gene calls are TRBV20-1 and TRBJ1-2; D remains unclear. CDR1 is DFQATT and CDR2 is SNEGSKA in the germline V gene (reference sequence). The V gene lost 6 bases and the J gene lost 5 bases, with 10 bases spanning the gap. This CDR3 comprises 11 residues. The CDR3 nucleotides read TGCAGTGCCCAACCCGGGTATGGCTACACCTTC. It translates to CSAQPGYGYTF.

As DNA, the CDR3 is TGTGCCAGCAGCAGTACAGGGGGCCGGGGAAACACCATATATTTT. This gives the protein CASSSTGGRGNTIYF. The V and J genes are TRBV5-5 and TRBJ1-3, with 9 bases fitting TRBD1. With V trimmed by 4 bases and J by 4 bases, 6 bases remained unmatched. CDR3 length: 15 residues. The germline V gene has CDR1 SGHKS and CDR2 YYEKEE (reference sequence).

The chain uses TRBV30 and TRBJ2-3; TRBD1 is a possible D gene (5 bases). The CDR3 covers 14 residues. The V gene lost 0 bases and the J gene lost 2 bases, with 9 bases spanning the gap. The germline gives CDR1 GTSNPN, CDR2 SVGIG (reference sequence). The CDR3 DNA reads as TGTGCCTGGAGTGTAAAAGGGGACACAGATACGCAGTATTTT. Protein sequence: CAWSVKGDTDTQYF.

V and J are TRBV7-8 and TRBJ1-3, with D possibly matching TRBD1 (6 bases). From germline, CDR1 is SGHVS and CDR2 FQNEAQ. Trimming removed 5 bases from V and 4 bases from J, with 15 bases in between. The CDR3 runs 15 residues. The CDR3 bases are TGTGCCAGCAGCGAACAGGGACGGTCGGGAAACACCATATATTTT. This translates into CASSEQGRSGNTIYF.

This chain connects TRBV29-1 to TRBJ2-7; possible D gene TRBD1, 6 bases. Germline assignment: CDR1 SQVTM and CDR2 ANQGSEA. V was cut by 5 bases and J by 6 bases, with 20 bases left in between. The CDR3 is 14 amino acids. CDR3 coding DNA: TGCAGCGTTAGCAGGGGCACGCCTGGTGGCGAGCAGTACTTC. This encodes CSVSRGTPGGEQYF.

V and J are TRBV27 and TRBJ1-2; the match to TRBD1 covers 8 bases. CDR1 and CDR2 (germline): MNHEY, SMNVEV (reference sequence). Germline trimming cut 8 bases from V and 8 bases from J; bases unmatched to any gene: 10. The CDR3 contains 13 residues. CDR3 sequence reads: CASGRAGGFGYTF. The CDR3 DNA reads TGTGCCAGCGGAAGAGCAGGGGGCTTCGGCTACACCTTC.

This clone was detected once. The V and J genes are TRBV5-8 and TRBJ1-2, with 10 positions matching TRBD1. CDR3 size: 15 residues. Germline values: CDR1 SGHTS, CDR2 YDEGEE. J lost 4 bases, V lost 5 bases, and 8 bases had no gene match. The CDR3 loop is CASRPNRDRGYGYTF. Written as DNA, the CDR3 is TGTGCCAGCAGACCCAACCGGGACAGGGGCTATGGCTACACCTTC.

This sequence joins TRBV3-1 (or the pseudogene TRBV3-2) and TRBJ1-4; TRBD1 is a possible D gene (5 bases). V was cut by 4 bases and J by 7 bases, with 13 bases left in between. The CDR3 length is 14 residues. The germline V gene encodes CDR1 LGHDT and CDR2 YNNKEL (reference sequence). The CDR3 region has the DNA TGTGCCAGCAGCCGCCGTGGGGGGACTGAAAAACTGTTTTTT. Protein: CASSRRGGTEKLFF.

The chain uses TRBV7-6 and TRBJ1-6; possible D gene TRBD1, 5 bases. V was pared by 3 bases and J by 2 bases, with 8 bases between. The CDR3 has 15 residues. Germline CDR1 and CDR2: SGHVS and FNYEAQ. The CDR3: CASSFGAAYNSPLHF. The DNA of the CDR3 is TGTGCCAGCAGCTTTGGGGCTGCCTATAATTCACCCCTCCACTTT.

The chain carries TRBV15 and TRBJ2-7; TRBD2 might be the D (6 bases). Germline CDR1 and CDR2: LNHNV and YYDKDF (reference sequence). Trimming shortened V by 3 bases and J by 6 bases, and 15 bases separated the two germline ends. CDR3 size: 14 residues. The CDR3 spells CATSRIREKGEQYF. The CDR3, as DNA: TGTGCCACCAGCAGGATCCGGGAGAAAGGCGAGCAGTACTTC.

With respect to this clone: Other DNA sequences in the sample encode the same CDR3. V is TRBV5-1 and J is TRBJ2-5, with 7 bases fitting TRBD2. The junction had 2 bases not matched to a gene; V was cut back by 4 bases and J by 2 bases. The CDR3 totals 13 residues. Germline loops: CDR1 SGHRS, CDR2 YFSETQ. The CDR3 DNA is TGCGCCAGCAGCCGCGGGGGTCAAGAGACCCAGTACTTC. Its translation is CASSRGGQETQYF. The full variable domain, rest sourced from reference TRBV5-1 and TRBJ2-5, is KAGVTQTPRYLIKTRGQQVTLSCSPISGHRSVSWYQQTPGQGLQFLFEYFSETQRNKGNFPGRFSGRQFSNSRSEMNVSTLELGDSALYLCASSRGGQETQYFGPGTRLLVL.

The J gene is TRBJ1-6, the V gene TRBV11-3, with a tentative D call TRBD1 (6 bases). The CDR3 is 13 residues long. V lost 6 bases to trimming and J lost 6 bases, with 9 bases between them. Germline assignment: CDR1 SGHNT and CDR2 YENEEA. The CDR3 nucleotides read TGTGCCAGCAGTCGGACAGCTAATTCACCCCTCCACTTT. The encoded protein is CASSRTANSPLHF. The full variable domain, in which reference TRBV11-3 and TRBJ1-6 provide the parts outside the CDR3, is EAGVVQSPRYKIIEKKQPVAFWCNPISGHNTLYWYLQNLGQGPELLIRYENEEAVDDSQLPKDRFSAERLKGVDSTLKIQPAELGDSAVYLCASSRTANSPLHFGNGTRLTVT.

V usage is TRBV29-1 and J usage is TRBJ2-3; 9 nucleotides agree with TRBD1. In germline, CDR1 is SQVTM, CDR2 ANQGSEA. Losses at the gene ends were 5 bases for V and 0 bases for J; bases not matched to a gene: 6. The CDR3 contains 15 residues. Here the CDR3 reads CSVRGTGTSTDTQYF. CDR3 DNA: TGCAGCGTTAGAGGGACAGGGACTAGCACAGATACGCAGTATTTT.

The chain uses TRBV5-6 and TRBJ2-6; D may be TRBD1 (5 bases). The CDR3 has 15 residues. CDR1 and CDR2 from the germline V gene are SGHDT and YYEEEE. Between the trimmed V and J ends, which lost 0 bases and 1 base, there was a span of 5 bases. CDR3 nucleotide sequence: TGTGCCAGCAGCTTGGCAGGGTCTGGGGCCAACGTCCTGACTTTC. Its protein product is CASSLAGSGANVLTF.

This clone was observed a few times. The chain links TRBV30 to TRBJ1-1, with TRBD1 as a possible D gene (6 bases). Germline V gives CDR1 GTSNPN, CDR2 SVGIG (reference sequence). This CDR3 region has 13 residues. Trimming cost V 0 bases and J 4 bases, with 9 bases left between them. The CDR3 nucleotides are TGTGCCTGGAGTGTACAGGGCGTCACTGAAGCTTTCTTT. Translating it yields CAWSVQGVTEAFF. Looking up the rest from reference TRBV30 and TRBJ1-1 gives the full variable domain: SQTIHQWPATLVQPVGSPLSLECTVEGTSNPNLYWYRQAAGRGLQLLFYSVGIGQISSEVPQNLSASRPQDRQFILSSKKLLLSDSGFYLCAWSVQGVTEAFFGQGTRLTVV.